One T cell receptor beta chain is described in this entry. Its specificity is unknown. This specimen comes from a study of CD8+CD57+ T cells in acquired aplastic anemia. Turning to the study itself: Sorted cells (CD4+ and CD8+) yielded DNA amounts that averaged 3.2 ug. Overall study findings and caveats: Patients and controls were found to share twenty-nine CD8+ CDR3 sequences. Controls and patients did not differ significantly in CD8+ Simpson's diversity.

Researchers used genomic DNA as the template to profile TCR beta VDJ and CDR3. A single record per CDR3 protein comes from TCRdb applying MiXCR to the reads. The sample shows about 160,000 distinct CDR3 sequences, roughly 45% of them seen only once. V lost 5 bases and J 6 bases, leaving 13 bases between the germline ends. CDR3 size: 13 residues. Germline CDR1 and CDR2: SGHVS and FQNEAQ. Material for sequencing was sorted CD4+, CD8+, or CD8+CD57+ T cells (not recorded which) from PBMCs. The chain carries TRBV7-8 and TRBJ1-1, with D possibly TRBD1 on 5 matching bases. This sequence originates from a human donor in good health. The chain's CDR3 is CASSLSTDAEAFF. The CDR3 DNA sequence: TGTGCCAGCAGCCTCTCGACAGACGCTGAAGCTTTCTTT. The variable domain in full, completed from reference TRBV7-8 and TRBJ1-1, reads GAGVSQSPRYKVAKRGQDVALRCDPISGHVSLFWYQQALGQGPEFLTYFQNEAQLDKSGLPSDRFFAERPEGSVSTLKIQRTQQEDSAVYLCASSLSTDAEAFFGQGTRLTVV.